This record covers a single T cell receptor beta chain. Its target is not known. The data belong to a study of vaccination and CD4 T cells after COVID-19. Across the whole study: Each control was exposed to a CEFX pool, an HIV-1 Nef pool, or no peptide at all.

Overall study findings and caveats: Convalescent patients had a median around 90% of post-vaccine SARS-CoV-2-reactive clones that were detected only after vaccination, not before it.

Treatment reported: approximately 9-day PBMC culture with coronavirus spike peptide pools or control peptides (ViraFEST assay). The ViraFEST method relied on peptide pools to expand antigen-specific T cells, followed by TCR sequencing. Cultures used two million PBMCs per well, about 10 IU/ml IL-2 and around 9.2 ug/ml peptides. This CDR3 contains 12 residues. V dropped 5 bases and J dropped 4 bases, with 7 bases sitting between them. Germline lookup yields CDR1 MDHEN and CDR2 SYDVKM. With the Oncomine TCR Beta short-read assay, DNA from cultured CD4+ T cells was sequenced. TCRdb processed the PCR reads anew with MiXCR; each CDR3 protein has one entry. The sample holds some 15,000 distinct CDR3 sequences, roughly 75% seen once.

This TCR was sampled from a human donor who had recovered from COVID-19. Sequencing was performed on CD4+ T cells from blood, cultured in vitro. The gene calls are TRBV28 and TRBJ2-3, with D unresolved. The CDR3 loop is CASSPRADTQYF. CDR3 nucleotides: TGTGCCAGCAGTCCTAGAGCAGATACGCAGTATTTT.